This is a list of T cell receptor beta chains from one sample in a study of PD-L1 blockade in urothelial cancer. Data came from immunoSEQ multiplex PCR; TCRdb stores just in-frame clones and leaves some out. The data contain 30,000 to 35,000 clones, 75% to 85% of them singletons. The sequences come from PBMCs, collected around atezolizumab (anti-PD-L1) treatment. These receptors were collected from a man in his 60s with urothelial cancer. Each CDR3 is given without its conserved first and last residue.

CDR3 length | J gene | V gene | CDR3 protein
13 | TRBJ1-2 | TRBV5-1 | ASKRPGVIGYGYT
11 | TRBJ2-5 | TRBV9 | ASSVFQGQTQY
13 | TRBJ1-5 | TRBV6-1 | ASSEDPGDNQPQH
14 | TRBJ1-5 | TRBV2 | ASSLQGMESNQPQH
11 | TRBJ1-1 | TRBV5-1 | ASSLQGPTEAF
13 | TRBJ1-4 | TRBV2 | ASNVDSATNEKLF
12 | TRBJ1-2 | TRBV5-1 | ASSLWGLDYGYT
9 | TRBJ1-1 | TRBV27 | ASSSRAEAF
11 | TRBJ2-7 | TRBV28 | ASSLLVPGEQY
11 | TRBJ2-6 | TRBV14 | ASSHNGANVLT
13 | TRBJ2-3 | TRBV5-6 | ASSPGRRSTDTQY
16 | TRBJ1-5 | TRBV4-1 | ASSQADSGTGESQPQH
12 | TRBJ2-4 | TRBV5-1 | ASSLGGQGGIQY
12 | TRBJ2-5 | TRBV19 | ASSPRTGRKTQY
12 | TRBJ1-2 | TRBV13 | ASTQGSGRYGYT
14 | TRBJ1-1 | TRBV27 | ASSPRTGYMNTEAF
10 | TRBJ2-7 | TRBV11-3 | ASSLDFSEQY
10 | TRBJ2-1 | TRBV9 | ASSVRSTEQF
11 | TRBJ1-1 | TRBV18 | ASSPSGFAEAF
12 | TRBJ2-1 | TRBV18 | ASSAGRGNNEQF
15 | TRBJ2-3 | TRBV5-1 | ASSSRTSGGRTDTQY
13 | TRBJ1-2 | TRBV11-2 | ASSRRESRGYGYT
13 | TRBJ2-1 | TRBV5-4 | ASSYGTSANNEQF
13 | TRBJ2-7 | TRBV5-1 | ASSYRTSGDYEQY
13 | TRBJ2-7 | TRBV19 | ASSFWTGVSYEQY
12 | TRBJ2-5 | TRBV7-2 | ASSGGLGKETQY
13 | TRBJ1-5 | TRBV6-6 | ASSWLGTGSQPQH
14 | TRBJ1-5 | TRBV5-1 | ASSKGTGGADQPQH
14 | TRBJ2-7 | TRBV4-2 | ASSQESAGATYEQY
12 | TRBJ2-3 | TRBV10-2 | ASSMRGLPDTQY
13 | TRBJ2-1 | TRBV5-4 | ASSRQATADVEQF
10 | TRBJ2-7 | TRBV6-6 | ASSYSQDEQY
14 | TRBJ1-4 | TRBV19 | ASSMLTGTGNEKLF
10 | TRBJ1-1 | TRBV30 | AWNRRNTEAF
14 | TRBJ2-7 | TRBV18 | ASSPQGAFLPYEQY
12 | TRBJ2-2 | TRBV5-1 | ASSYGQVTGELF
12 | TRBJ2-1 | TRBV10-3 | AITGESRGNEQF
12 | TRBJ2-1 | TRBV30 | AWRAGGPYNEQF
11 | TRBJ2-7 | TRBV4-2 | ASIQDSSYVQY
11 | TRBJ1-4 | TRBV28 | ASSSRDNEKLF
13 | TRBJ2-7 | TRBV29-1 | SVAFTVSPRYEQY
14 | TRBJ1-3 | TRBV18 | ASSPEQGVSGNTIY
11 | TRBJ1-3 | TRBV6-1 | ASHPSSGNTIY
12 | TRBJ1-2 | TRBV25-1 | ASSGGVGYYGYT
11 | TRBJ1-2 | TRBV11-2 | ASSSWGLYGYT
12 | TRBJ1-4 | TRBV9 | ASSVEGAREKLF
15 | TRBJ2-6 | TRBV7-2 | ASSLQLSRSGANVLT
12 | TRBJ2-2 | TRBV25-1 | ASRGQINTGELF
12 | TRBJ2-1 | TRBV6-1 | ASIRQGSYNEQF
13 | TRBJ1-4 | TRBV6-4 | ASTHQQGNNEKLF
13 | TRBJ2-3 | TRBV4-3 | ASSQDDTGGDTQY
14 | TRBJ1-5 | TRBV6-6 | ASSRGGGQRNQPQH
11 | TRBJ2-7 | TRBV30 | AWMTSGIYEQY